These 17 T cell receptor beta chains share one sample of origin, sequenced in a study of cytomegalovirus exposure and HLA in healthy donors. 13 Jbeta primers and 60 Vbeta primers were used for the PCR. Assay used: immunoSEQ multiplex PCR; TCRdb lists only in-frame clones, some missing. Of roughly 160,000 clones listed, roughly 79% were seen once; the top ten hold over 11%. Material: PBMCs. These receptors were collected from a man aged 50 or older in good health and CMV-seropositive.

The V and J genes are TRBV7-8 and TRBJ1-2; 9 bases are shared with TRBD1. This CDR3 contains 16 residues. The germline V gene has CDR1 SGHVS and CDR2 FQNEAQ. Trimming took 2 bases from V and 3 from J; bases not matched to a gene: 7. The CDR3 region is CASSLTTGGDYYGYTF. For the CDR3, the DNA is TGTGCCAGCAGCTTAACCACAGGGGGCGACTACTATGGCTACACCTTC.

The chain carries TRBV2 and TRBJ2-1; the D is unclear. CDR1 SNHLY and CDR2 FYNNEI come from the germline V gene. The germline V and J ends were trimmed by 0 bases and 15 bases, with 15 bases remaining between them. This CDR3 region has 13 residues. The CDR3: CASSEARIQRRFF. DNA for the CDR3: TGTGCCAGCAGTGAAGCGCGGATACAAAGGCGGTTCTTC.

This clone appeared a few times. The V gene is TRBV5-1, the J gene TRBJ2-2; a possible D gene is TRBD1 (6 bases). Germline CDR1 and CDR2: SGHRS and YFSETQ. The CDR3 runs 15 residues. Trimming removed 1 base at V and 2 bases at J, with 9 bases between. Here the CDR3 DNA reads TGCGCCAGCAGCTTGATGGGGACAAACACCGGGGAGCTGTTTTTT. Its protein product is CASSLMGTNTGELFF.

The chain uses TRBV2 and TRBJ1-2, with 7 bases matching TRBD1. The CDR3 covers 13 residues. J lost 0 bases, V lost 8 bases, and 3 bases had no gene match. The germline V gene has CDR1 SNHLY and CDR2 FYNNEI. The CDR3 region is CASGGTANYGYTF. In nucleotides, the CDR3 is TGTGCCAGCGGTGGGACAGCTAACTATGGCTACACCTTC.

This rearrangement joins TRBV10-2 to TRBJ2-3; D is perhaps TRBD2 (6 bases). This CDR3 is 13 amino acids long. Germline lookup yields CDR1 WSHSY and CDR2 SAAADI. V was trimmed by 2 bases and J by 6 bases, leaving 9 bases between them. CDR3 nucleotide sequence: TGCGCCAGCAGTGAGACGGGGGTTGATACGCAGTATTTT. Residues: CASSETGVDTQYF.

V gene TRBV4-1 combines with J gene TRBJ1-2, with TRBD1 identical over 10 bases. CDR3 length: 15 residues. V was clipped by 4 bases and J by 4 bases; unmatched bases: 6. Germline CDR1 and CDR2: MGHRA and YSYEKL. As DNA, the CDR3 is TGCGCCAGCAGCCCCGGGACAGGGGTACTCTATGGCTACACCTTC. Its translation is CASSPGTGVLYGYTF.

The chain links TRBV18 to TRBJ2-5, with D maybe TRBD2 (5 bases). In germline, CDR1 is KGHSH, CDR2 LQKENI. The CDR3 consists of 16 residues. Trimming shortened V by 0 bases and J by 5 bases, and 16 bases separated the two germline ends. CDR3 loop: CASSPPKRAQSETQYF. In nucleotides, the CDR3 is TGTGCCAGCTCACCACCGAAGAGGGCTCAAAGCGAGACCCAGTACTTC.

This chain uses TRBV7-6 with TRBJ2-2; 13 bases agree with TRBD2. Germline V lookup: CDR1 SGHVS, CDR2 FNYEAQ. There are 18 residues in the CDR3. V lost 0 bases to trimming and J lost 0 bases; unmatched junction nucleotides: 1. CDR3 amino acids: CASSLALAGGANTGELFF. For the CDR3, the DNA is TGTGCCAGCAGCTTAGCACTAGCGGGGGGGGCGAACACCGGGGAGCTGTTTTTT.

The chain is built from TRBV28 and TRBJ2-7; possibly TRBD1 for D (6 bases). Trimming took off 6 bases at V and 5 bases at J, with 8 bases between the two ends. Per the germline V gene, CDR1 is MDHEN and CDR2 is SYDVKM. The length of the CDR3 is 11 residues. Written as DNA, the CDR3 is TGTGCCAGCAGGGGGGCCCACGAGCAGTACGTC. Residues: CASRGAHEQYV.

The rearrangement joins TRBV21-1 to TRBJ2-7; the table gives TRBD1 as D, unverified against the DNA. TRBV21-1 is shown as a pseudogene. This CDR3 has 15 residues. The CDR3 region is CASRGDKGAIYEQYF. In DNA, the CDR3 is TGTGCCAGCAGGGGGGATAAGGGGGCAATTTACGAGCAGTACTTC.

The chain uses TRBV29-1 and TRBJ1-2; no firm D call. V was pared by 4 bases and J by 4 bases, with 13 bases between. This CDR3 is built from 13 residues. Germline loops: CDR1 SQVTM, CDR2 ANQGSEA. CDR3 in amino acids: CSVVRRYSYGYTF. CDR3 nucleotide sequence: TGCAGCGTTGTCAGGCGATATTCCTATGGCTACACCTTC.

This clone has just one count. J is TRBJ1-2 and V is TRBV5-4; the match to TRBD1 covers 9 bases. Trimming took 4 bases from V and 0 from J; bases not matched to a gene: 4. Germline CDR1 SGHNT, CDR2 YYREEE (reference sequence). This CDR3 contains 15 residues. The DNA of the CDR3 is TGTGCCAGCAGCGTTGGGACAGGGTCTAACTATGGCTACACCTTC. Amino acid sequence: CASSVGTGSNYGYTF. Together with reference TRBV5-4 and TRBJ1-2, the CDR3 gives the full variable domain: ETGVTQSPTHLIKTRGQQVTLRCSSQSGHNTVSWYQQALGQGPQFIFQYYREEENGRGNFPPRFSGLQFPNYSSELNVNALELDDSALYLCASSVGTGSNYGYTFGSGTRLTVV.

As DNA, the CDR3 is TGTGCCAGCAGTTCAGGGGTCAATCAGCCCCAGCATTTT. It codes for CASSSGVNQPQHF. The chain links TRBV6-5 to TRBJ1-5; maybe TRBD1 (6 bases). Between the trimmed V and J ends, which lost 4 bases and 3 bases, there was a span of 7 bases. The CDR3 runs to 13 residues. The germline V gene encodes CDR1 MNHEY and CDR2 SVGAGI.

The chain is built from TRBV10-3 and TRBJ2-1, with TRBD2 identical over 15 bases. The germline V gene has CDR1 ENHRY and CDR2 SYGVKD. This CDR3 contains 17 residues. V was pared by 4 bases and J by 7 bases, with 8 bases of the junction left unmatched. The CDR3 sequence: CAISAGLAGGWGNEQFF. Written as DNA, the CDR3 is TGTGCCATCAGTGCTGGACTAGCGGGGGGGTGGGGGAATGAGCAGTTCTTC.

CDR3 loop: CASSRWSSGELFF. DNA of the CDR3: TGTGCCAGCAGCCGGTGGTCCTCGGGGGAGCTGTTTTTT. The rearrangement joins TRBV5-4 to TRBJ2-2; D gene uncertain. Germline V gene lookup returns CDR1 SGHNT and CDR2 YYREEE (reference sequence). The CDR3 consists of 13 residues. V was pared by 4 bases and J by 8 bases, with 12 bases between.

This clone was detected only once. CDR3 DNA: TGTGCCAGCAGCTTCGACCGTAAACCATCCCAGGCCCAGTACTTC. Amino acid sequence: CASSFDRKPSQAQYF. J is TRBJ2-5 and V is TRBV5-6; D uncertain. Trimming removed 2 bases at V and 9 bases at J, with 20 bases between. There are 15 residues in the CDR3. CDR1 and CDR2 (germline): SGHDT, YYEEEE.

The rearrangement uses TRBV4-1 and TRBJ2-1, with a tentative D call TRBD2 (6 bases). V was clipped by 1 base and J by 10 bases, with 20 bases between them. CDR1 MGHRA and CDR2 YSYEKL come from the germline V gene. The CDR3 is 16 residues long. CDR3 bases: TGCGCCAGCAGCCAAGCCCGGGCAGGAGGGCGTAAAGAGCAGTTCTTC. Encoded protein: CASSQARAGGRKEQFF.